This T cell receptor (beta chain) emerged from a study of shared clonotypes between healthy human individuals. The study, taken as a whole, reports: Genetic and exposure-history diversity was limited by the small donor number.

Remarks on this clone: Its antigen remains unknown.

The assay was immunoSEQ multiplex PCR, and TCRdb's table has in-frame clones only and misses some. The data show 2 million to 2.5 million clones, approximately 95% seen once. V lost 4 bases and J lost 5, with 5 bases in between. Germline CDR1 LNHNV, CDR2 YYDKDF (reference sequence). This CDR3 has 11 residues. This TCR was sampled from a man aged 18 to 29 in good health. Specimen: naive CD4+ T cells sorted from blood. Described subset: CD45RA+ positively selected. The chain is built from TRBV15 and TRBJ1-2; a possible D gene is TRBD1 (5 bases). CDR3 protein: CATSTGYGYTF. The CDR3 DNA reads TGTGCCACCAGCACAGGGTATGGCTACACCTTC.